This TCR beta chain was sequenced during a study of technical replicates of blood from a few donors. Using immunoSEQ multiplex PCR, the repertoire was profiled, and TCRdb retains in-frame clones only, with some absent. This sample yields fewer than 95,000 clones, of which roughly 94% are seen a single time; under 0.3% belongs to the top ten. The CDR3 totals 16 residues. The V gene lost 3 bases and the J gene lost 0 bases, with 12 bases spanning the gap. Germline loops: CDR1 SGDLS, CDR2 YYNGEE. Material for sequencing was T cells isolated from PBMCs. This TCR came from a human donor in good health. The chain employs TRBV9 and TRBJ1-4; D is ambiguous. The CDR3 nucleotides are TGTGCCAGCAGCGGAACACTAGGTGCAACTAATGAAAAACTGTTTTTT. Translating gives CASSGTLGATNEKLFF.